The rows below give T cell receptor beta chains drawn from one sample of a study of T-cell memory formation after mild COVID-19. From the 5' RACE reads, TCRdb called clonotypes with MiXCR, one entry per CDR3 protein. The sample includes more than 350,000 distinct CDR3 sequences, roughly 21% of them seen just once. Sequencing was done on a sample of PBMCs or a T cell subset sorted from them (not recorded which). The source of these receptors is an adult woman who had mild COVID-19 (a few samples of this study predate the infection). Cell type and time point are not known. Both conserved end residues are part of each CDR3. Fields, in order: D gene, J gene, clone size, V gene, CDR3 protein, CDR3 DNA. D genes are given only for firm matches. Rows may omit the clone size; those that give it use once, few, many or a size class.

>-|TRBJ2-5|few|TRBV4-2
CASSQDEKTQYF
TGTGCCAGCAGCCAAGATGAGAAGACCCAGTACTTC
>TRBD1|TRBJ2-5|-|TRBV15
CATSRDRGPETQYF
TGTGCCACCAGCAGAGACAGGGGGCCCGAGACCCAGTACTTC
>-|TRBJ2-7|-|TRBV14
CASGGAGSYEQYF
TGTGCCAGCGGGGGAGCGGGCTCCTACGAGCAGTACTTC
>-|TRBJ1-2|-|TRBV7-3
CASSPGSGYGYTF
TGTGCCAGCAGTCCCGGGAGTGGCTATGGCTACACCTTC
>-|TRBJ2-1|-|TRBV7-9
CASSLVRGRWDEQFF
TGTGCCAGCAGCTTAGTGCGAGGGCGGTGGGATGAGCAGTTCTTC
>-|TRBJ1-1|few|TRBV7-2
CASSPGDGMGTEAFF
TGTGCCAGCAGCCCAGGGGACGGGATGGGCACTGAAGCTTTCTTT
>TRBD2|TRBJ2-5|few|TRBV9
CASSVGTSGSTETQYF
TGTGCCAGCAGCGTAGGCACTAGCGGGAGTACGGAGACCCAGTACTTC
>-|TRBJ2-7|-|TRBV6-6
CASTYQGFAYEQYF
TGTGCCAGCACCTATCAGGGATTCGCCTACGAGCAGTACTTC
>-|TRBJ2-7|-|TRBV11-2
CASSSGDSFFGEQYF
TGTGCCAGCAGCTCCGGGGACTCGTTCTTTGGCGAGCAGTACTTC
>-|TRBJ2-2|-|TRBV7-3
CASSEAGTPLNGELFF
TGTGCCAGCAGCGAAGCCGGGACACCTCTAAACGGGGAGCTGTTTTTT
>-|TRBJ1-2|-|TRBV12-3/TRBV12-4
CASSSGFGYTF
TGTGCCAGCAGTTCAGGGTTTGGCTACACCTTC
>TRBD1|TRBJ2-5|-|TRBV5-4
CASSWGTAQETQYF
TGTGCCAGCAGCTGGGGGACAGCGCAAGAGACCCAGTACTTC
>-|TRBJ2-1|few|TRBV25-1
CASSEYEGYNEQFF
TGTGCCAGCAGTGAATATGAGGGATACAATGAGCAGTTCTTC
>-|TRBJ2-5|-|TRBV12-3/TRBV12-4
CASTPTELVGTQYF
TGTGCCAGCACCCCGACAGAACTCGTCGGGACCCAGTACTTC
>TRBD1|TRBJ2-1|-|TRBV14
CASSRGRDSSYNEQFF
TGTGCCAGCAGCCGCGGCCGGGACAGCTCCTACAATGAGCAGTTCTTC
>-|TRBJ1-1|-|TRBV18
CASSSWVSFMNTEAFF
TGTGCCAGCTCATCTTGGGTCAGTTTCATGAACACTGAAGCTTTCTTT
>-|TRBJ1-2|-|TRBV5-1
CASSLLGGSYNYGYTF
TGCGCCAGCAGCTTGTTAGGGGGGTCTTATAATTATGGCTACACCTTC
>TRBD2|TRBJ2-7|-|TRBV4-2
CASSQVEGGPDEQYF
TGTGCCAGCAGCCAAGTGGAGGGAGGGCCTGACGAGCAGTACTTC
>TRBD2|TRBJ2-1|few|TRBV2
CASRLRASGEQFF
TGTGCCAGCCGGTTGCGGGCTAGCGGAGAGCAGTTCTTC
>-|TRBJ2-3|few|TRBV5-1
CANPTDTQYF
TGCGCCAACCCTACAGATACGCAGTATTTT
>TRBD2|TRBJ2-1|few|TRBV9
CASSAPLAGGYNEQFF
TGTGCCAGCAGCGCCCCACTAGCGGGAGGCTACAATGAGCAGTTCTTC
>-|TRBJ2-1|few|TRBV29-1
CSVSLYEQFF
TGCAGCGTTAGCCTCTATGAGCAGTTCTTC
>-|TRBJ2-2|few|TRBV18
CASSPPRTGELFF
TGTGCCAGCTCACCACCGCGAACCGGGGAGCTGTTTTTT
>-|TRBJ2-2|-|TRBV5-5
CASSWVVGLANTGELFF
TGTGCCAGCAGCTGGGTAGTCGGGCTAGCGAACACCGGGGAGCTGTTTTTT
>-|TRBJ2-7|-|TRBV12-5
CASGLGYGVYEQYF
TGTGCTAGTGGTTTGGGATACGGGGTGTACGAGCAGTACTTC
>-|TRBJ2-7|few|TRBV15
CATSRERASYEQYF
TGTGCCACCAGCAGAGAAAGGGCCAGCTACGAGCAGTACTTC
>-|TRBJ1-2|many|TRBV29-1
CSVEARAEGGYTF
TGCAGCGTTGAAGCCAGGGCGGAGGGTGGCTACACCTTC
>-|TRBJ1-6|once|TRBV7-9
CASSRLPPLHF
TGTGCCAGCAGCCGATTACCCCCCCTCCACTTT
>TRBD1|TRBJ2-4|-|TRBV6-1
CASIDGTGRVSHKNIQYF
TGTGCCAGCATAGACGGGACAGGCCGGGTGTCCCACAAAAACATTCAGTACTTC
>-|TRBJ2-3|-|TRBV21-1
CASSNGTGGFLSTDTQYF
TGTGCCAGCAGCAACGGGACAGGGGGCTTCCTGAGCACAGATACGCAGTATTTT
>-|TRBJ2-1|many|TRBV2
CASSSSEYNEQFF
TGTGCCAGCAGTAGTTCCGAATACAATGAGCAGTTCTTC
>-|TRBJ1-3|few|TRBV3-1
CASSQSGLSWAGNTIYF
TGTGCCAGCAGCCAATCCGGACTCTCCTGGGCTGGAAACACCATATATTTT
>TRBD2|TRBJ2-1|few|TRBV7-9
CASSLETSGSSYNEQFF
TGTGCCAGCAGCTTAGAGACTAGCGGGAGTTCCTACAATGAGCAGTTCTTC
>TRBD2|TRBJ2-3|-|TRBV27
CASRTGAGDTDTQYF
TGTGCCAGCAGGACCGGAGCGGGGGACACAGATACGCAGTATTTT
>-|TRBJ2-7|few|TRBV13
CASSLTGIYEQYF
TGTGCCAGCAGCTTGACCGGTATTTACGAGCAGTACTTC
>-|TRBJ2-7|-|TRBV3-1
CASSQASLRTSGEQYF
TGTGCCAGCAGCCAAGCCTCACTGCGGACGTCGGGGGAGCAGTACTTC